The source of this T cell receptor beta chain is a study of blood T cell repertoires in COVID-19. Study as a whole: PBMCs, B-cell-depleted T cells, or T cells were the source of the cDNA or gDNA that made up the material.

The length of the CDR3 is 16 residues. Germline V lookup: CDR1 MNHEY, CDR2 SVGEGT. The V segment lost 2 bases and the J segment 8 bases; nucleotides outside the gene matches: 10. In the authors' workflow: Researchers report that nucleated cell counts were estimated from reference gene primer amplification. Profiled with immunoSEQ multiplex PCR; TCRdb holds only in-frame clones, not every one. From that table come the V and J calls and clone size; the DNA was used to work out D and trimming. The sample consists of about 100,000 clones, 88% of them appearing once. Material: peripheral blood. The gene calls are TRBV6-2 or TRBV6-3 and TRBJ2-1; 9 bases are a match to TRBD2. This sequence was found in a woman in her sixties with acute or convalescent COVID-19. The CDR3 here is CASSYQRGDPTDEQFF. CDR3 bases: TGTGCCAGCAGTTACCAGCGGGGGGACCCTACGGATGAGCAGTTCTTC.